This is a list of T cell receptor beta chains from one sample in a study of PD-1 blockade in mismatch repair-deficient tumors. Assay used: immunoSEQ multiplex PCR; TCRdb lists only in-frame clones, some missing. The data hold about 110,000 clones, with over 65% observed a single time. Material: peripheral blood, obtained just over 59 weeks after starting pembrolizumab. Receptors were obtained from an adult with mismatch repair-deficient cancer. CDR3s include the opening cysteine and the closing phenylalanine or tryptophan. Fields, in order: clone size, V gene, J gene, CDR3 protein. Size tells how often a clone was seen (once, few, many) or the class of an expanded clone, and some rows leave it out.

>few|TRBV19|TRBJ1-1
CASKSPGVNTEAFF
>.|TRBV4-1|TRBJ2-7
CASSQDGSGRASREQYF
>.|TRBV7-6|TRBJ2-7
CASSFSSGRREQYF
>.|TRBV6-6|TRBJ1-1
CASSYREGDTEAFF
>.|TRBV4-1|TRBJ2-1
CASSQLGTVYNEQFF
>.|TRBV5-1|TRBJ2-2
CASSLLSGHTGELFF
>once|TRBV10-3|TRBJ2-7
CASKRERSSSYEQYF
>.|TRBV7-9|TRBJ2-2
CASSDLVGTPNTGELFF
>.|TRBV4-1|TRBJ2-1
CASSQEGLWNEQFF
>.|TRBV5-6|TRBJ1-2
CASSTGTGLGYTF
>once|TRBV11-2|TRBJ2-1
CASTPDHEQFF
>many|TRBV27|TRBJ1-1
CASSLPNRVGREQAFF
>once|TRBV11-2|TRBJ1-2
CASSLVTNYGYTF
>.|TRBV5-1|TRBJ2-7
CASSLAGGGSLTYEQYF
>.|TRBV25-1|TRBJ2-1
CASSEYLLTPGSNEQFF
>.|TRBV10-3|TRBJ2-7
CAIGATEGYEQYF
>.|TRBV2|TRBJ1-1
CASNTAQNTEAFF
>.|TRBV7-3|TRBJ2-6
CASSLRGNGANVLTF
>.|TRBV7-3|TRBJ2-2
CASSFGTAGELFF
>.|TRBV5-4|TRBJ1-2
CASSYARDTDYGYTF
>.|TRBV25-1|TRBJ1-3
CASSGRTSGNTIYF
>.|TRBV29-1|TRBJ2-2
CSALRTGSGELFF
>.|TRBV6-4|TRBJ2-1
CASSEGRGTGDNEQFF
>.|TRBV5-4|TRBJ2-5
CASSSRDERLQETQYF
>.|TRBV7-9|TRBJ1-4
CASSLALGQEKLFF
>.|TRBV6-1|TRBJ2-4
CASSGDLYSSAKNIQYF
>.|TRBV4-2|TRBJ1-5
CASSQGARTVQPQHF
>once|TRBV4-2|TRBJ2-7
CASSHPGLADTIYEQYF
>.|TRBV7-2|TRBJ1-2
CASSSGTGRGGAGRGYTF
>.|TRBV27|TRBJ2-1
CASSFGGYNEQFF
>.|TRBV30|TRBJ2-4
CAWSVGGRLAKNIQYF
>.|TRBV4-2|TRBJ1-1
CASSLSEITEAFF
>once|TRBV6-5|TRBJ1-5
CASSWGGNQPQHF
>.|TRBV6-5|TRBJ1-2
CASSYSSGANYGYTF
>once|TRBV2|TRBJ1-1
CAAAGTENTEAFF
>few|TRBV7-2|TRBJ1-2
CASSQGQSNYGYTF
>.|TRBV7-9|TRBJ2-1
CASSFPYGSENEQFF